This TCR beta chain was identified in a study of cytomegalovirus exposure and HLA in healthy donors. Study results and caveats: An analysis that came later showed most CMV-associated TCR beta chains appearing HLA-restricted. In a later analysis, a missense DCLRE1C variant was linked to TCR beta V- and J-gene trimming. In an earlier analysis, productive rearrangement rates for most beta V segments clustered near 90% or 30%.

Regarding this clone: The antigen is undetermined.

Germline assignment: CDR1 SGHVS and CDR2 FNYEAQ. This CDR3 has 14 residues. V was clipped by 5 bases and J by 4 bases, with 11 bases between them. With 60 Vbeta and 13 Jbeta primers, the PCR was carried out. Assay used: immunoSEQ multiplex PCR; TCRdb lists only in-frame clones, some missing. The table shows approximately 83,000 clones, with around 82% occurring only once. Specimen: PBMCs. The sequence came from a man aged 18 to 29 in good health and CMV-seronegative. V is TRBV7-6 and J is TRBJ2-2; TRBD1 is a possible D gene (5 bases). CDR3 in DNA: TGTGCCAGCAGCCAAAGGGGCCTCACCGGGGAGCTGTTTTTT. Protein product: CASSQRGLTGELFF. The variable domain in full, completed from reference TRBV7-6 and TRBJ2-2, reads GAGVSQSPRYKVTKRGQDVALRCDPISGHVSLYWYRQALGQGPEFLTYFNYEAQQDKSGLPNDRFSAERPEGSISTLTIQRTEQRDSAMYRCASSQRGLTGELFFGEGSRLTVL.